This T cell receptor beta chain was retrieved from a study of T cells expressing NK-cell markers. Study details: CD3+CD56+NKG2C+, CD3+CD56+NKG2C- and CD3+CD56-NKG2C+ T cells, once sorted, supplied the TCR beta repertoires. Findings and limits, study-wide: Similarly, these clonotypes led the CD3+CD56-NKG2C+ fraction as well in a few donors. No clear determination of HCMV specificity was made for expanded NKG2C+ T cell clones.

Worth noting for this clonotype: Its cognate antigen is unknown.

Beta-chain TCR cDNA was generated via 5'RACE template switching with UMIs. TCRdb reprocessed the 5' RACE reads and keeps a single row for each CDR3 protein, giving no DNA. The sample data list about 380,000 distinct CDR3 sequences. The CDR3 is 15 residues long. The V gene is TRBV12-3 or TRBV12-4, the J gene TRBJ1-6; TCRdb's D gene call, TRBD1, goes unchecked for lack of DNA. The sample comprised blood T cells: a sorted CD56 or NKG2C T cell subset, CD4+ or CD8+ T cells, or bulk PBMC T cells (not recorded which). The source is a man aged 18-70 years in good health. Here the CDR3 reads CASSFLAGLNSPLHF.